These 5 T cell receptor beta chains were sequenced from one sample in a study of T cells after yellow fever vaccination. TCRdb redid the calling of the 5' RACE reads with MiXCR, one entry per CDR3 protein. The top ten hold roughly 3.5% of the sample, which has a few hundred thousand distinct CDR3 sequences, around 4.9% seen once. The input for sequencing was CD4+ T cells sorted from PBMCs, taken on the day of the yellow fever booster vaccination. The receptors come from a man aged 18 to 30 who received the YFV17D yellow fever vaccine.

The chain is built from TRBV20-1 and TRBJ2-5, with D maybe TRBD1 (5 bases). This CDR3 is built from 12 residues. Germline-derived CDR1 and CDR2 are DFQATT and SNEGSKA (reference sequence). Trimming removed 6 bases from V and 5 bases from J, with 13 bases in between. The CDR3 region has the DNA TGCAGTGCCACGGAGACAGTGGAGACCCAGTACTTC. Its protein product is CSATETVETQYF.

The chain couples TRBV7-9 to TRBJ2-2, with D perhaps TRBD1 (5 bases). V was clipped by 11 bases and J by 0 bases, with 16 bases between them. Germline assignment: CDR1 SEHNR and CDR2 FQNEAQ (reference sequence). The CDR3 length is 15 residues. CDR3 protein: CACSDGASNTGELFF. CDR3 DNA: TGTGCCTGCTCGGATGGGGCTTCGAACACCGGGGAGCTGTTTTTT.

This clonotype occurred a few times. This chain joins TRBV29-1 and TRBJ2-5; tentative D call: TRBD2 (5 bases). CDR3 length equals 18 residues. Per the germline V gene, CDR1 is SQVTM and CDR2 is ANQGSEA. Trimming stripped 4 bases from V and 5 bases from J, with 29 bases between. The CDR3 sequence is CSVGSFSRVGVQGETQYF. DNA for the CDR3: TGCAGCGTTGGGTCGTTTTCGCGTGTGGGAGTTCAAGGGGAGACCCAGTACTTC.

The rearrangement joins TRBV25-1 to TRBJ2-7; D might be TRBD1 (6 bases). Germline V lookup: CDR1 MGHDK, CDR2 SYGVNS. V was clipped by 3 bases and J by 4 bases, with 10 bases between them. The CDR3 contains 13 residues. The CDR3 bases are TGTGCCAGCAGTGATAGGGGGATTTACGAGCAGTACTTC. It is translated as CASSDRGIYEQYF.

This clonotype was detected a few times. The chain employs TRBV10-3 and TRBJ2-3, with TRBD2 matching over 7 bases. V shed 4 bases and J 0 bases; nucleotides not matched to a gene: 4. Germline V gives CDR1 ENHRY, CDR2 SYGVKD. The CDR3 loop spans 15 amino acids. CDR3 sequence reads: CAISGLASSTDTQYF. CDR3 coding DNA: TGTGCCATCAGTGGACTAGCTTCTAGCACAGATACGCAGTATTTT.